Reported below is one T cell receptor beta chain. The entry originates in a study of blood T cell repertoires in COVID-19. Living in under 30 US areas, the participants were between roughly 18 and 90 years of age. Participants reported their clinical history, and cohort assignment relied on those reports. Trimming shortened V by 3 bases and J by 8 bases, and 15 bases separated the two germline ends. This CDR3 spans 14 amino acids. Germline-derived CDR1 and CDR2 are KGHDR and SFDVKD. As originally analysed: Amplification from reference gene primers served as the basis for estimated nucleated cell counts. Generated by immunoSEQ multiplex PCR, the TCRdb table keeps only in-frame clones and is missing some. V and J calls and clone size are given by that table; D and trimming were obtained from the DNA. The repertoire holds fewer than 250,000 clones, with 83% as singletons.

The sequenced sample was PBMCs or T cells enriched from blood (not recorded which). This receptor was taken from a woman aged 40-49 years who had been exposed to COVID-19. The chain has TRBV24-1 and TRBJ1-2; D possibly corresponds to TRBD1 (6 bases). The CDR3: CATSDPQGVGGYTF. CDR3 sequence (DNA): TGTGCCACCAGTGATCCACAGGGTGTAGGAGGCTACACCTTC.